The 3 T cell receptor beta chains reported below all come from one sample, sequenced in a study of OX40 agonist ivuxolimab in advanced cancers. Profiling relied on immunoSEQ multiplex PCR, and the TCRdb table lists in-frame clones only, not all of them. The sample lists 55,000 to 70,000 clones, 86% occurring once. The material was CD4+ or CD8+ T cells sorted from blood, obtained in a trial of the OX40 agonist ivuxolimab. Receptor source: an adult with an advanced solid tumor such as melanoma, head and neck, liver or kidney cancer.

In regard to this clone: This sample also contains other DNA sequences that code for the same CDR3. The chain employs TRBV4-3 and TRBJ1-2, with TRBD1 matching 10 bases. V lost 3 bases to trimming and J lost 5 bases; unmatched junction nucleotides: 0. The length of the CDR3 is 13 residues. Germline V gives CDR1 LGHNA, CDR2 YSLEER. The CDR3 reads CASSQDRGYGYTF. For the CDR3, the DNA is TGCGCCAGCAGCCAGGACAGGGGGTATGGCTACACCTTC.

The gene calls are TRBV6-5 and TRBJ1-1; D is undetermined. V was pared by 0 bases and J by 0 bases, with 8 bases between. CDR1 is MNHEY and CDR2 is SVGAGI in the germline V gene. This CDR3 is 15 amino acids long. This CDR3 is CASSYSGNMNTEAFF. In DNA, the CDR3 is TGTGCCAGCAGTTACTCCGGTAATATGAACACTGAAGCTTTCTTT.

The DNA for the CDR3 is TGTGCCAGCAGCTTAGCGGGGGTAGACACTGAAGCTTTCTTT. The encoded protein is CASSLAGVDTEAFF. The V call is TRBV7-9, the J call TRBJ1-1; D is perhaps TRBD1 (5 bases). CDR1 is SEHNR and CDR2 is FQNEAQ in the germline V gene (reference sequence). The CDR3 extends over 14 amino acids. Trimming stripped 0 bases from V and 3 bases from J, with 8 bases between. Supplemented by reference TRBV7-9 and TRBJ1-1, the full variable domain reads DTGVSQNPRHKITKRGQNVTFRCDPISEHNRLYWYRQTLGQGPEFLTYFQNEAQLEKSRLLSDRFSAERPKGSFSTLEIQRTEQGDSAMYLCASSLAGVDTEAFFGQGTRLTVV.